This is a list of T cell receptor beta chains from one sample in a study of blood T cell dynamics during melanoma immunotherapy. Profiled with immunoSEQ multiplex PCR; TCRdb holds only in-frame clones, not every one. The sample has about 19,000 clones; nearly 90% are singletons. This sample comprised blood, obtained from a patient treated with checkpoint blockade. These TCRs come from a human donor with melanoma. Both conserved end residues are part of each CDR3. The D gene is left open where the match is weak. Size values are once, few and many counts, or a class for expanded clones, and some rows have none.

J | size | D | V | length | CDR3 | DNA
TRBJ2-1 | NA | NA | TRBV30 | 12 | CAWSWGENEQFF | TGTGCCTGGAGTTGGGGGGAGAATGAGCAGTTCTTC
TRBJ2-7 | NA | NA | TRBV5-6 | 15 | CASSSAIGASYEQYF | TGTGCCAGCAGTTCAGCTATCGGGGCCTCCTACGAGCAGTACTTC
TRBJ2-4 | NA | TRBD1 | TRBV29-1 | 12 | CSASGTGYIQYF | TGCAGCGCGTCCGGGACAGGGTACATTCAGTACTTC
TRBJ1-4 | NA | TRBD1 | TRBV9 | 17 | CASSVGEGGISGEKLFF | TGTGCCAGCAGCGTAGGAGAAGGGGGCATATCAGGAGAAAAACTGTTTTTT
TRBJ2-7 | NA | TRBD2 | TRBV27 | 14 | CASSFGPGGYEQYF | TGTGCCAGCAGTTTCGGGCCGGGGGGCTACGAGCAGTACTTC
TRBJ2-5 | NA | TRBD2 | TRBV9 | 15 | CASSRTSGSIETQYF | TGTGCCAGCAGCCGGACTAGCGGGAGTATCGAGACCCAGTACTTC
TRBJ2-7 | NA | NA | TRBV10-3 | 14 | CAISGDGRSYEQYF | TGTGCCATCAGTGGGGACGGCCGCTCCTACGAGCAGTACTTC
TRBJ2-1 | NA | NA | TRBV30 | 16 | CAWSVGVGGGYNEQFF | TGTGCCTGGAGTGTAGGTGTGGGCGGAGGATACAATGAGCAGTTCTTC
TRBJ2-1 | NA | NA | TRBV11-2 | 12 | CASSPSGGSRFF | TGTGCCAGCAGCCCGTCCGGAGGGAGTCGATTCTTC
TRBJ2-7 | NA | NA | TRBV7-9 | 13 | CASSDGTTLEQYF | TGTGCCAGCAGCGATGGGACCACCCTGGAGCAGTACTTC
TRBJ2-5 | NA | NA | TRBV11-2 | 14 | CASSPRRGQETQYF | TGTGCCAGCAGCCCCCGGCGCGGTCAAGAGACCCAGTACTTC
TRBJ1-2 | NA | TRBD1 | TRBV29-1 | 11 | CSAGTGEGYTF | TGCAGCGCTGGGACAGGGGAAGGCTACACCTTC
TRBJ1-5 | NA | TRBD1 | TRBV10-3 | 16 | CAISPEGGTVNQPQHF | TGTGCCATCAGTCCCGAGGGAGGGACAGTCAATCAGCCCCAGCATTTT
TRBJ2-2 | NA | TRBD1 | TRBV19 | 14 | CASRQGSNTGELFF | TGTGCCAGCCGACAGGGTTCGAACACCGGGGAGCTGTTTTTT
TRBJ1-1 | NA | NA | TRBV5-1 | 14 | CASSLEWGSTEAFF | TGCGCCAGCAGCTTGGAGTGGGGCAGCACTGAAGCTTTCTTT
TRBJ2-6 | NA | NA | TRBV5-4 | 18 | CASSRGQIKSSGANVLTF | TGTGCCAGCAGCCGTGGACAGATTAAAAGCTCTGGGGCCAACGTCCTGACTTTC
TRBJ2-5 | NA | TRBD2 | TRBV5-1 | 15 | CASSAGLAGIETQYF | TGCGCCAGCAGCGCAGGACTAGCGGGAATTGAGACCCAGTACTTC
TRBJ2-5 | NA | NA | TRBV11-2 | 13 | CASSLDIDIAPYF | TGTGCCAGCAGCTTAGATATTGACATAGCGCCGTACTTC
TRBJ2-3 | NA | TRBD1 | TRBV18 | 16 | CASSASGTGHTDTQYF | TGTGCCAGCTCAGCCTCTGGGACAGGGCACACAGATACGCAGTATTTT
TRBJ2-3 | once | TRBD2 | TRBV13 | 16 | CASSLKLAGGVDTQYF | TGTGCCAGCAGCCTAAAACTAGCGGGAGGCGTAGATACGCAGTATTTT
TRBJ2-7 | NA | NA | TRBV4-1 | 16 | CASSQDMARPPYEQYF | TGCGCCAGCAGCCAAGATATGGCTAGGCCCCCCTACGAGCAGTACTTC
TRBJ1-1 | NA | TRBD1 | TRBV7-8 | 14 | CASRVQGGSTEAFF | TGTGCCAGCAGGGTACAGGGGGGGAGCACTGAAGCTTTCTTT
TRBJ2-7 | once | NA | TRBV5-1 | 14 | CASSPTTGSHEQYF | TGCGCCAGCAGCCCTACCACAGGGTCCCACGAGCAGTACTTC
TRBJ1-2 | once | NA | TRBV7-9 | 14 | CASSLGGQNYGYTF | TGTGCCAGCAGCTTAGGTGGACAGAACTATGGCTACACCTTC
TRBJ2-3 | NA | NA | TRBV25-1 | 13 | CASSEQGTDTQYF | TGTGCCAGCAGTGAGCAGGGGACAGATACGCAGTATTTT
TRBJ1-5 | NA | NA | TRBV30 | 15 | CAWSVIGSGNQPQHF | TGTGCCTGGAGTGTGATAGGGTCTGGCAATCAGCCCCAGCATTTT
TRBJ2-7 | NA | TRBD1 | TRBV15 | 15 | CATSSNRGQGNEQYF | TGTGCCACCAGCAGCAACCGGGGACAGGGGAACGAGCAGTACTTC
TRBJ1-4 | NA | NA | TRBV27 | 13 | CASSSRSGEKLFF | TGTGCCAGCAGTTCCCGCTCAGGTGAAAAACTGTTTTTT
TRBJ2-3 | NA | TRBD2 | TRBV6-4 | 15 | CASSPTSGSTDTQYF | TGTGCCAGCAGTCCCACTAGCGGGAGCACAGATACGCAGTATTTT
TRBJ2-7 | NA | NA | TRBV5-4 | 16 | CASSPGGPSTLREQYF | TGTGCCAGCAGCCCCGGGGGGCCATCTACCCTGAGGGAGCAGTACTTC
TRBJ2-5 | NA | NA | TRBV10-3 | 15 | CAISHLAEEGRAQYF | TGTGCCATCAGCCACCTCGCGGAGGAGGGGCGGGCCCAGTACTTC
TRBJ2-5 | once | TRBD2 | TRBV5-5 | 14 | CASSLVGLVETQYF | TGTGCCAGCAGCTTGGTTGGACTAGTGGAGACCCAGTACTTC
TRBJ2-5 | NA | NA | TRBV2 | 15 | CASRPRRRSQETQYF | TGTGCCAGCAGGCCGAGGAGGAGGTCCCAAGAGACCCAGTACTTC
TRBJ2-7 | NA | TRBD2 | TRBV14 | 15 | CASSQTGTSSYEQYF | TGTGCCAGCAGCCAGACCGGGACTAGCTCCTACGAGCAGTACTTC
TRBJ2-2 | NA | NA | TRBV14 | 14 | CASTSLLNTGELFF | TGTGCCAGCACCTCCTTGTTGAACACCGGGGAGCTGTTTTTT
TRBJ2-7 | NA | NA | TRBV4-2 | 16 | CASSQDTGTPSYEQYF | TGTGCCAGCAGCCAAGATACGGGAACCCCCTCCTACGAGCAGTACTTC
TRBJ2-3 | NA | NA | TRBV28 | 14 | CASSPGLFTDTQYF | TGTGCCAGCAGCCCGGGACTGTTCACAGATACGCAGTATTTT
TRBJ2-7 | NA | NA | TRBV7-6 | 14 | CASTPGPAPREQYF | TGTGCCAGCACGCCGGGACCCGCGCCACGCGAGCAGTACTTC
TRBJ2-7 | NA | NA | TRBV10-3 | 14 | CAISGTRSGYEQYF | TGTGCCATCAGCGGGACTCGCAGTGGCTACGAGCAGTACTTC
TRBJ2-3 | NA | NA | TRBV15 | 16 | CATSGGGTASTDTQYF | TGTGCCACCAGCGGGGGGGGGACAGCTAGCACAGATACGCAGTATTTT
TRBJ2-7 | NA | NA | TRBV4-2 | 15 | CASSPGAVSSYEQYF | TGTGCCAGCAGCCCTGGCGCGGTCAGCTCCTACGAGCAGTACTTC